This section outlines one T cell receptor (beta chain) sequence together with its context. Its antigen is unknown. The source of the sample is a study of beta chain features in type 1 diabetes. Study-level information: Similarity in age, gender and cell yields was seen between patients and healthy donors.

Points from the study as a whole: Fewer insertions but more deletions were seen at VDJ junctions in type 1 diabetes patients. The study found moderately but significantly shorter TCRB CDR3s in all four CD4+ subsets of Type 1 diabetes patients.

Losses at the gene ends were 7 bases for V and 0 bases for J; bases not matched to a gene: 4. The CDR3 spans 14 residues. Germline values: CDR1 SQVTM, CDR2 ANQGSEA. All of the isolated RNA was reverse transcribed, so expressed TCRB transcripts were sequenced. Produced via immunoSEQ multiplex PCR; TCRdb's table is partial and in-frame only. Of 500,000 to 650,000 clones listed, around an eighth were seen once; the top ten hold roughly 0.11%. The specimen sequenced was naive CD4+ T cells from blood. This sequence was found in a young man with type 1 diabetes. The chain has TRBV29-1 and TRBJ1-5; 9 bases align to TRBD1. CDR3 in amino acids: CSAGTGNSNQPQHF. The DNA of the CDR3 is TGCAGCGCCGGGACAGGGAATAGCAATCAGCCCCAGCATTTT.